These T cell receptor beta chains were read from a single sample in a study of cytomegalovirus exposure and HLA in healthy donors. Assay: immunoSEQ multiplex PCR; the TCRdb copy retains only in-frame clones and omits some. The repertoire consists of about 200,000 clones, with 75% to 90% occurring once and the leading ten covering around 0.34%. Sequenced: PBMCs. The receptors stem from a woman under 40 in good health and CMV-seronegative. Both conserved end residues are part of each CDR3.

cdr3_aa: CASSSDRGFSYNEQFF
v_call: TRBV5-1

cdr3_aa: CASSQERGRAGNEQFF
v_call: TRBV4-1

cdr3_aa: CASSESEGARKASSFSGNTIYF
v_call: TRBV10-1

cdr3_aa: CASSESGLGNNEQFF
v_call: TRBV2

cdr3_aa: CASSFSLAGERDEQFF
v_call: TRBV28

cdr3_aa: CASSPWGSSNYGYTF
v_call: TRBV11-2

cdr3_aa: CASSARAGAEADTQYF
v_call: TRBV4-2

cdr3_aa: CASSRSYRAGANVLTF
v_call: TRBV5-1

cdr3_aa: CASSTPGVAGRLYEQYF
v_call: TRBV21-1

cdr3_aa: CASSRDYAKNIQYF
v_call: TRBV11-2

cdr3_aa: CASSKAGSAKSGTQYF
v_call: TRBV21-1

cdr3_aa: CASSDPGLAGPNEQFF
v_call: TRBV6-1

cdr3_aa: CASSLSDRETDTQYF
v_call: TRBV6-1

cdr3_aa: CASIQHLTAYNEQFF
v_call: TRBV2

cdr3_aa: CASSSLMSGELFF
v_call: TRBV11-2

cdr3_aa: CASSQGWDRGTDTQYF
v_call: TRBV4-1

cdr3_aa: CASSFSESNEQYF
v_call: TRBV13

cdr3_aa: CASSLGAGQQETQYF
v_call: TRBV5-5

cdr3_aa: CASNRQGYYNEQFF
v_call: TRBV6-1

cdr3_aa: CASSIGTTGETQYF
v_call: TRBV19

cdr3_aa: CASRSPDKNYEQYF
v_call: TRBV28

cdr3_aa: CASSPGGETQYF
v_call: TRBV25-1

cdr3_aa: CASSFGTGGYEQYF
v_call: TRBV7-8

cdr3_aa: CASSTTGQMNTEAFF
v_call: TRBV11-2

cdr3_aa: CASRTTTGEEKLFF
v_call: TRBV28

cdr3_aa: CAAGLAGNEQFF
v_call: TRBV10-3

cdr3_aa: CASSGSGVVDEQFF
v_call: TRBV25-1

cdr3_aa: CAISESRGYEKLFF
v_call: TRBV10-3

cdr3_aa: CASSFGPGVGEQFF
v_call: TRBV27

cdr3_aa: CASSFPGQTTDTQYF
v_call: TRBV5-4

cdr3_aa: CASRDSVNYGYTF
v_call: TRBV6-4

cdr3_aa: CASSLLRRDHISNTGELFF
v_call: TRBV5-6

cdr3_aa: CASSYLAGTGELFF
v_call: TRBV6-6

cdr3_aa: CASETSGRHLNEQFF
v_call: TRBV28